These T cell receptor beta chains were read from a single sample in a study of blood T cell repertoires in COVID-19. Produced via immunoSEQ multiplex PCR; TCRdb's table is partial and in-frame only. Of just under 95,000 clones listed, 80% are singletons. Input material: peripheral blood. The source of these receptors is a human donor in a cohort sampled during active COVID-19. Each CDR3 is given without its conserved first and last residue.

j_gene	v_gene	len	CDR3aa
TRBJ2-5	TRBV11-2	12	ASSSAGTRKTQY
TRBJ2-5	TRBV24-1	10	ATSDPGETQY
TRBJ1-2	TRBV10-3	13	AISRSGQEIYGYT
TRBJ2-5	TRBV20-1	15	SASEGKIDWYQETQY
TRBJ1-6	TRBV18	13	ASSPNIGSESPLH
TRBJ2-3	TRBV5-4	11	ASSWGHTDTQY
TRBJ1-1	TRBV10-3	11	AIRPDRNTEAF
TRBJ2-7	TRBV7-8	13	ASSPLGGTSYEQY
TRBJ2-5	TRBV9	12	ASSVSTGKETQY
TRBJ2-2	TRBV7-9	13	ASRKGPSNTGELF
TRBJ2-7	TRBV14	11	ASSPGTPYEQY
TRBJ2-7	TRBV18	13	ASSPPGAGVNEQY
TRBJ2-2	TRBV10-1	12	ASKPGSGAGELF
TRBJ2-2	TRBV28	12	ASSLPSEAGELF
TRBJ2-5	TRBV5-1	14	ASSLTSGRVGETQY
TRBJ2-5	TRBV4-1	14	ASSLGAGAGRETQY
TRBJ2-7	TRBV11-2	12	ASSQLAGGYEQY
TRBJ2-2	TRBV5-5	13	ASSLLAANTGELF
TRBJ2-7	TRBV14	14	ASSQGTSGRAYEQY
TRBJ2-7	TRBV13	13	ASSLLAGLSYEQY
TRBJ2-4	TRBV12-3/TRBV12-4	10	ASSFDTNIQY
TRBJ1-1	TRBV20-1	8	SARDAEAF
TRBJ1-1	TRBV11-2	14	ASSLDRTGANTEAF
TRBJ2-7	TRBV3-1/TRBV3-2	10	ASSPTRFEQY
TRBJ2-7	TRBV7-8	10	ASSFRSYEQY
TRBJ2-5	TRBV5-5	11	ASSFDTEETQY
TRBJ2-7	TRBV28	12	ASSLSGSEDEQY
TRBJ1-1	TRBV5-4	10	ASSLGADEAF
TRBJ1-2	TRBV14	10	ASSHTVYGYT
TRBJ1-5	TRBV6-6	12	ASSYLTGDQPQH
TRBJ2-7	TRBV10-1	10	AGLRGPYEQY
TRBJ2-7	TRBV18	12	ASSVAGRSYEQY
TRBJ1-1	TRBV7-2	12	ASSSQGKVAEAF
TRBJ2-7	TRBV19	12	ASSIQGRSYEQY
TRBJ2-7	TRBV6-5	11	ASRGQGRYEQY
TRBJ1-2	TRBV9	11	ASSKGQGDRYT
TRBJ2-7	TRBV30	13	AWRDSRLPIYEQY
TRBJ2-5	TRBV5-4	14	ASSFRTSGSGETQY
TRBJ2-7	TRBV6-5	12	ASSPPGRGYEQY
TRBJ2-1	TRBV12-3/TRBV12-4	9	ASRDQAGQF
TRBJ2-7	TRBV6-5	13	ASSFIDNNPYEQY
TRBJ2-7	TRBV11-3	11	ASSRKGAYEQY
TRBJ1-1	TRBV9	11	ASSGDLNTEAF
TRBJ1-6	TRBV12-5	13	ASGLPGRGDSPLH
TRBJ1-5	TRBV6-5	12	ASSRTGSNQPQH
TRBJ1-3	TRBV5-6	14	ASSLGRGGAGNTIY
TRBJ2-7	TRBV6-5	13	ASSYGQGAPYEQY
TRBJ1-1	TRBV27	17	ASSRGAVGLDTLNTEAF
TRBJ2-7	TRBV5-1	12	ASSPHRGSYEQY
TRBJ1-1	TRBV28	13	ASSSGTGRNTEAF
TRBJ2-5	TRBV10-1	13	ASSPLVGSQETQY
TRBJ1-1	TRBV7-9	14	ASSLVSGQGGTEAF
TRBJ1-2	TRBV18	12	ASSLDTTGSGYT
TRBJ2-2	TRBV7-8	13	ASSLVAADTGELF
TRBJ1-1	TRBV6-6	12	ASSSGGRTTEAF
TRBJ1-1	TRBV5-1	12	ASSFFQGGTEAF
TRBJ1-1	TRBV7-9	15	ASRPPVQGPRTLEAF